A single sample is the source of the 13 T cell receptor beta chains below, sequenced in a study of identical twins. TCRdb re-analysed the 5' RACE reads in MiXCR, keeping a single row per CDR3 protein. In the table there are about 280,000 distinct CDR3 sequences, under 9.5% of which are singletons. The sample was also linked to a second study, of yellow fever vaccine responses in identical twins.

The sequencing input was memory (CD45RO+) T cells sorted from blood. The receptors were gathered from a woman under 30 in good health.

The V call is TRBV28, the J call TRBJ2-5; D possibly matches TRBD1 or TRBD2 (6 bases each). Between the trimmed V and J ends, which lost 5 bases and 4 bases, there was a span of 17 bases. Germline V gene sequence: CDR1 MDHEN, CDR2 SYDVKM. This CDR3 has 15 amino acids. The CDR3 nucleotides read TGTGCCAGCAGTCGCGCAACGGGGGCCGTAGAGACCCAGTACTTC. Its protein is CASSRATGAVETQYF.

This clonotype has a count of ten or more. This chain joins TRBV9 and TRBJ1-1; D might be TRBD1 (5 bases). The germline gives CDR1 SGDLS, CDR2 YYNGEE. V lost 4 bases, J lost 1 base, and 11 bases lay in between. The CDR3 is 14 amino acids. CDR3 nucleotide sequence: TGTGCCAGCAGCCTCGGACATCAGAACACTGAAGCTTTCTTT. Encoded protein: CASSLGHQNTEAFF.

This clonotype was recorded many times. V is TRBV12-3 or TRBV12-4 and J is TRBJ2-3, with D uncertain. The CDR3 consists of 11 residues. V was trimmed by 6 bases and J by 5 bases, leaving 6 bases between them. CDR3 sequence reads: CASRSIDTQYF. Written as DNA, the CDR3 is TGTGCCAGCAGAAGTATAGATACGCAGTATTTT.

CDR3 sequence: CATSDPDPTPEGYTF. CDR3 bases: TGTGCCACCAGTGACCCTGACCCAACCCCTGAGGGCTACACCTTC. This sequence joins TRBV24-1 and TRBJ1-2; D is uncertain. Trimming cost V 4 bases and J 8 bases, with 19 bases left between them. Germline CDR1 KGHDR, CDR2 SFDVKD. The CDR3 length is 15 residues.

On this clonotype: At one boundary the junction diverges from the germline segment, which might be a read error. The chain couples TRBV2 to TRBJ1-5; 8 bases map to TRBD1. Looked up from germline, CDR1 is SNHLY and CDR2 is FYNNEI. The CDR3 extends over 14 amino acids. CDR3 bases: TGTGCCAGCACCGGGCAGGGGGCCTATCAGCCCCTGCATTTT. Amino acids: CASTGQGAYQPLHF.

This clonotype was seen a handful of times. The chain recombines TRBV20-1 with TRBJ2-2; D unclear. V lost 5 bases and J 6 bases, leaving 19 bases between the germline ends. The germline gives CDR1 DFQATT, CDR2 SNEGSKA (reference sequence). The CDR3 is 15 amino acids. In DNA, the CDR3 is TGCAGTGCTGCCTTCGAAAGGACGTTCGCCGGGGAGCTGTTTTTT. Encoded protein: CSAAFERTFAGELFF.

A few counts support this clonotype. The chain employs TRBV20-1 and TRBJ2-5; tentatively, D is TRBD1 or TRBD2 (5 bases each). The V end lost 6 bases, the J end lost 5 bases, and 13 bases lay between the germline ends. There are 12 residues in the CDR3. The germline CDR1 and CDR2 sequences are DFQATT and SNEGSKA (reference sequence). The CDR3 nucleotides read TGCAGTGCAGAGGTGGGGACCGAGACCCAGTACTTC. Translated, it gives CSAEVGTETQYF.

This clonotype was picked up many times. V and J are TRBV5-1 and TRBJ2-2; 9 bases fit TRBD2. CDR3 length: 18 amino acids. V dropped 3 bases and J dropped 4; count of bases not matched to a gene: 13. From germline, CDR1 is SGHRS and CDR2 YFSETQ. The CDR3 is CASSSASGTSSITGELFF. The CDR3 coding sequence is TGCGCCAGCAGCTCAGCTTCCGGGACTAGCTCGATCACCGGGGAGCTGTTTTTT.

This clonotype was seen repeatedly, ten times or more. The V gene is TRBV7-3, the J gene TRBJ2-1; 11 nucleotides match TRBD1. There are 15 residues in the CDR3. Germline V lookup: CDR1 SGHTA, CDR2 FQGTGA. The ends lost 2 bases at V and 7 bases at J; junction bases unmatched: 4. CDR3: CASSLGQGARNEQFF. CDR3 in DNA: TGTGCCAGCAGCTTAGGACAGGGGGCGCGGAATGAGCAGTTCTTC.

As to this clonotype: At one boundary the junction diverges from the germline segment, which might be a read error. The chain uses TRBV6-1 and TRBJ1-1; possible D gene TRBD1, 5 bases. This CDR3 contains 15 residues. In germline, CDR1 is MNHNS, CDR2 SASEGT. The DNA for the CDR3 is TGTGCCAGCAGTACGGTGGGGCAGTCCTACACTGAAGCCTTCTTT. It translates to CASSTVGQSYTEAFF.

This clonotype was observed a few times. This rearrangement joins TRBV3-1 to TRBJ2-2; D gene uncertain. V lost 1 base, J lost 4 bases, and 10 bases lay in between. The CDR3 totals 15 residues. The germline CDR1 and CDR2 sequences are LGHDT and YNNKEL (reference sequence). In nucleotides, the CDR3 is TGTGCCAGCAGCCAAGTTGGCATTTCCACCGGGGAGCTGTTTTTT. Its translation is CASSQVGISTGELFF.

The chain uses TRBV10-3 and TRBJ2-1, with TRBD1 matching over 9 bases. Germline V CDR1 and CDR2: ENHRY, SYGVKD. The CDR3 length is 13 residues. V lost 8 bases to trimming and J lost 7 bases; unmatched junction nucleotides: 6. The CDR3 coding sequence is TGTGCCATCGGGGGACAGGGAAAGAATGAGCAGTTCTTC. Protein sequence: CAIGGQGKNEQFF.

This clonotype was found a few times. The genes are TRBV25-1 and TRBJ2-3, with 11 bases lining up with TRBD2. The length of the CDR3 is 16 residues. Losses at the gene ends were 8 bases for V and 4 bases for J; bases not matched to a gene: 11. CDR1 and CDR2 (germline): MGHDK, SYGVNS. DNA for the CDR3: TGTGCCAGCGGGGGGGTAGCGGGAGGGCCCGCAGATACGCAGTATTTT. Translated, it gives CASGGVAGGPADTQYF.